This note documents a single TCR beta chain sequence. A much more abundant neighbour one base away suggests this may be a read error. The entry originates in a study of CD8+CD57+ T cells in acquired aplastic anemia. Study as a whole: Mean DNA quantity obtained from sorted CD4+ and CD8+ cells was 2.5 to 4 ug.

With 7 bases removed from V and 2 bases from J, the gap between germline ends came to 12 bases. The length of the CDR3 is 13 residues. Germline V gives CDR1 LNHDA, CDR2 SQIVND (reference sequence). Profiling of TCR beta VDJ combinations and CDR3 sequences used genomic DNA as template. One entry per CDR3 protein, called by TCRdb with MiXCR from the reads. The sample has roughly 500,000 distinct CDR3 sequences; about a third are singletons. Patients who underwent sequencing had shown CD8+CD57+ cell expansion by flow cytometry. Each patient had severe acquired aplastic anemia. The sequencing sample was made of sorted CD4+, CD8+, or CD8+CD57+ T cells (not recorded which) from PBMCs. The clonotype originates from a human donor with aplastic anemia. The chain couples TRBV19 to TRBJ2-7; D is undetermined. The CDR3 coding sequence is TGTGCCAGTACAACGGATAGCCCCTACGAGCAGTACTTC. It yields the protein CASTTDSPYEQYF.